A single sample is the source of the 5 T cell receptor beta chains below, sequenced in a study of shared clonotypes between healthy human individuals (TCRdb year 2020). Library construction relied on the immunoSEQ multiplex PCR assay. Held by TCRdb, this immuneACCESS table contains in-frame sequences only and omits some clones. Under half of the omission traces to an unresolved V gene where checked; the cause of the rest is unknown. In all, the sample holds about 1 million clones, and about 74% of those were seen once. Approximately 1.5% of the sample goes to the ten largest clones. The sample consisted of memory CD4+ T cells sorted from blood. Reading the label with the study, this specimen's cell subset or site is: CD45RA-negative fraction. The receptors here all came from a man aged 18 to 35 in good health.

The chain uses TRBV7-9 and TRBJ2-2; D is unclear. Trimming removed 1 base from V and 4 bases from J, with 7 bases in between. The CDR3 totals 14 residues. Germline V lookup: CDR1 SEHNR, CDR2 FQNEAQ (reference sequence). For the CDR3, the DNA is TGTGCCAGCAGCTTAGGGTCCAGCACCGGGGAGCTGTTTTTT. It encodes CASSLGSSTGELFF.

The chain employs TRBV5-3 and TRBJ2-5; 9 bases match TRBD1. TRBV5-3 falls under the ORF class, with uncertain function. Trimming cost V 8 bases and J 3 bases; bases outside gene matches: 8. There are 14 residues in the CDR3. The CDR3 spells CASSPRDREETQYF. The CDR3 nucleotides are TGTGCCAGCAGCCCAAGGGACAGGGAAGAGACCCAGTACTTC.

This clone was observed once. The rearrangement uses TRBV25-1 and TRBJ1-2; D perhaps matches TRBD1 (5 bases). CDR1 MGHDK and CDR2 SYGVNS come from the germline V gene. This CDR3 has 11 residues. The V gene lost 1 base and the J gene lost 8 bases, with 5 bases spanning the gap. The CDR3 nucleotides are TGTGCCAGCAGTGAATGGGGGGGCTACACCTTC. Translated, it gives CASSEWGGYTF.

Points on this clone: The same CDR3 is also encoded by other DNA sequences in this sample. The CDR3 region has the DNA TGTGCCAGCAGTGAAAGTTCTGGGGCCAACGTCCTGACTTTC. This translates into CASSESSGANVLTF. The rearrangement links TRBV2 to TRBJ2-6; D gene unclear. This CDR3 is built from 14 residues. V lost 2 bases, J lost 1 base, and 3 bases lay in between. CDR1 is SNHLY and CDR2 is FYNNEI in the germline V gene.

The chain has TRBV27 and TRBJ1-4; D gene unclear. The CDR3 runs 14 residues. CDR1 and CDR2 (germline): MNHEY, SMNVEV (reference sequence). V lost 3 bases and J 3 bases, leaving 8 bases between the germline ends. The CDR3 sequence: CASSLGWANEKLFF. CDR3 in DNA: TGTGCCAGCAGTTTGGGGTGGGCTAATGAAAAACTGTTTTTT.